This T cell receptor (beta chain) was sequenced for a study of blood T cells in healthy people across ages. Study-wide results and limits: The authors considered diversity estimates from one million T cells to be underestimates.

This clonotype was seen ten or more times. The antigen is unknown. The donors, all healthy, were Caucasians living in Russia, aged about 6 to 90. Researchers isolated at least 6.5 million PBMCs per sample. The V end was cut by 0 bases, the J end by 0 bases, with 8 bases between. This CDR3 has 15 amino acids. In germline, CDR1 is SGHRS, CDR2 YFSETQ. Combining a sample-barcoded 5' primer with a J-beta primer mix, a second PCR ran for roughly 6 to 12 cycles. TCRdb reprocessed the 5' RACE reads with MiXCR, giving one entry per CDR3 protein. The table lists roughly 640,000 distinct CDR3 sequences, less than 35% of them singletons.

The sequenced sample was blood. The rearrangement joins TRBV5-1 to TRBJ2-3; D remains unclear. The origin of this receptor is a woman older than 75 in good health. The CDR3 DNA is TGCGCCAGCAGCTTGGCCTCAACTAGCACAGATACGCAGTATTTT. Translated, it gives CASSLASTSTDTQYF. The full variable domain, in which reference TRBV5-1 and TRBJ2-3 provide the parts outside the CDR3, is KAGVTQTPRYLIKTRGQQVTLSCSPISGHRSVSWYQQTPGQGLQFLFEYFSETQRNKGNFPGRFSGRQFSNSRSEMNVSTLELGDSALYLCASSLASTSTDTQYFGPGTRLTVL.